The rows below give T cell receptor beta chains drawn from one sample of a study of T cell responses to AZD1222 COVID-19 vaccine. Clones were read by immunoSEQ multiplex PCR, and TCRdb kept only the in-frame ones, dropping some. This table has around 270,000 clones, 94% appearing once. This specimen was peripheral blood, taken 28 days after the second AZD1222 dose. The receptors derive from an adult who received the AZD1222 COVID-19 vaccine. CDR3s include the opening cysteine and the closing phenylalanine or tryptophan. Fields, in order: D gene, V gene, clone size, J gene, CDR3 DNA, CDR3 protein. The D gene is left open where the match is weak. Where a row states a size, it is once, few, many or the class of an expanded clone; other rows omit it.

>-|TRBV20-1|-|TRBJ1-2
TGCAGTGCTAGTCGGACGGATTATGGCTACACCTTC
CSASRTDYGYTF
>TRBD2|TRBV11-2|-|TRBJ2-5
TGTGCCAGCAGCCGGACTAGCCCCCAAGAGACCCAGTACTTC
CASSRTSPQETQYF
>-|TRBV28|-|TRBJ1-4
TGTGCCAGCAGAGCGGGCTTTAATGAAAAACTGTTTTTT
CASRAGFNEKLFF
>-|TRBV19|-|TRBJ2-2
TGTGCCAGTAGGGGCAGGGGTAACACCGGGGAGCTGTTTTTT
CASRGRGNTGELFF
>TRBD1|TRBV24-1|-|TRBJ1-3
TGTGCCACCAGTGACCCGGGACAGGGCAACACCATATATTTT
CATSDPGQGNTIYF
>-|TRBV7-8|-|TRBJ1-5
TGTGCCAGCAGCTTAGTTGTGGGGGGAGCCAGCGCGGGGCAGCCCCAGCATTTT
CASSLVVGGASAGQPQHF
>-|TRBV11-2|-|TRBJ2-7
TGTGCCAGCAGCTTAAGGACAACCTACTCCTACGAGCAGTACTTC
CASSLRTTYSYEQYF
>-|TRBV19|-|TRBJ1-2
TGTGCCAGTATGTCACCCCGATTCGACGGCTACACCTTC
CASMSPRFDGYTF
>TRBD1|TRBV2|-|TRBJ1-5
TGTGCCAGCAGTGTGGGACAGGGAAACAATCAGCCCCAGCATTTT
CASSVGQGNNQPQHF
>TRBD2|TRBV5-1|-|TRBJ2-5
TGCGCCAGCAGCCGGGGGACTAGCGGATCTCAAGAGACCCAGTACTTC
CASSRGTSGSQETQYF
>-|TRBV29-1|once|TRBJ2-3
TGCAGCGTCCGGGGTTATGATACGCAGTATTTT
CSVRGYDTQYF
>-|TRBV29-1|-|TRBJ1-5
TGCAGCGCCGGGGACGGCTATAGCAATCAGCCCCAGCATTTT
CSAGDGYSNQPQHF
>-|TRBV28|-|TRBJ2-1
TGTGCCAGCAGTTTAGGGCGAGGGGGGGCCTTCTACAATGAGCAGTTCTTC
CASSLGRGGAFYNEQFF
>TRBD1|TRBV25-1|-|TRBJ2-2
TGTGCCAGCAGTGCCCGGGACAGCACCGGGGAGCTGTTTTTT
CASSARDSTGELFF
>TRBD1|TRBV6-2/TRBV6-3|once|TRBJ2-1
TGTGCCAGCAGCAACGGAAGGGACAGGGGCTTGAATTCCTACAATGAGCAGTTCTTC
CASSNGRDRGLNSYNEQFF
>TRBD1|TRBV9|-|TRBJ1-4
TGTGCCAGCAGCGCAGGGGGGCACCATAATGAAAAACTGTTTTTT
CASSAGGHHNEKLFF
>-|TRBV10-3|-|TRBJ1-1
TGTGCCATCAGTGAGTCGAAGGGGTCCGGGCTCTTT
CAISESKGSGLF
>-|TRBV2|-|TRBJ2-7
TGTGCCAGCAGGACAGGAGTATACGAGCAGTACTTC
CASRTGVYEQYF
>-|TRBV1|once|TRBJ2-5
TGCACCAGCAGCCTAGCGGGGGCGGGGACCCAGTACTTC
CTSSLAGAGTQYF
>-|TRBV3-1/TRBV3-2|-|TRBJ2-5
TGTGCCAGCAGCCAACCAGGGCAAGAGACCCAGTACTTC
CASSQPGQETQYF
>-|TRBV6-1|-|TRBJ1-1
TGTGCCAGCATGAAGTACGGGACTGAAGCTTTCTTT
CASMKYGTEAFF
>-|TRBV28|-|TRBJ2-2
TGTGCCAGCAGTTTCCGGTCAGGGGAGCTGTTTTTT
CASSFRSGELFF
>-|TRBV12-3/TRBV12-4|-|TRBJ1-1
TGTGCCAGCAGTTTGCATGAAGCTTTCTTT
CASSLHEAFF
>-|TRBV19|-|TRBJ1-4
TGTGCCAGTAGTATAATGTACCTGACGGCTGAAAAACTGTTTTTT
CASSIMYLTAEKLFF
>-|TRBV27|-|TRBJ1-3
TGTGCCAGCAGTTCAGGACGGCGCTCTGGAAACACCATATATTTT
CASSSGRRSGNTIYF
>TRBD2|TRBV6-5|once|TRBJ2-7
TGTGCCAGCAGTTACAGCGGGGGCTCCCGAGAAGAGCAGTACTTC
CASSYSGGSREEQYF
>-|TRBV9|-|TRBJ2-3
TGTGCCAGCAGCGTAGACCCGTCTGGTACAGATACGCAGTATTTT
CASSVDPSGTDTQYF
>TRBD1|TRBV7-2|-|TRBJ1-1
TGTGCCAGCAGCTACACACAGGGGGACACTGAAGCTTTCTTT
CASSYTQGDTEAFF
>-|TRBV7-3|-|TRBJ1-5
TGTGCCAGCAGCCTACAGGGAGGTCAGCCCCAGCATTTT
CASSLQGGQPQHF
>-|TRBV12-3/TRBV12-4|-|TRBJ2-1
TGTGCCAGCAGTTTAGGGCACTACAATGAGCAGTTCTTC
CASSLGHYNEQFF
>-|TRBV28|-|TRBJ2-3
TGTGCCAGCATCCAAAGAACCCGACGCACAGATACGCAGTATTTT
CASIQRTRRTDTQYF
>-|TRBV18|once|TRBJ2-5
TGTGCCAGCTCACCATCACAGACCTTCCAAGAGACCCAGTACTTC
CASSPSQTFQETQYF
>-|TRBV28|-|TRBJ1-4
TGTGCCAGCAGCTCCCCACCAACTAATGAAAAACTGTTTTTT
CASSSPPTNEKLFF
>TRBD1|TRBV5-1|-|TRBJ2-7
TGCGCCAGCAGCCTAGGGGACAGCCATGCCTACGAGCAGTACTTC
CASSLGDSHAYEQYF
>-|TRBV29-1|-|TRBJ2-1
TGCAGCGCTTCGACAGGCCTTTACAATGAGCAGTTCTTC
CSASTGLYNEQFF
>-|TRBV7-2|-|TRBJ1-6
TGTGCCAGCAGCTTCGAAAATAATTCACCCCTCCACTTT
CASSFENNSPLHF
>-|TRBV28|-|TRBJ1-5
TGTGCCAGCAGCCGAGGGAGGGCCGGTCAGCCCCAGCATTTT
CASSRGRAGQPQHF
>-|TRBV7-8|-|TRBJ1-5
TGTGCCAGCAGCTTAGGCAGGGGTAGCAATCAGCCCCAGCATTTT
CASSLGRGSNQPQHF
>-|TRBV6-1|-|TRBJ2-7
TGTGCCAGCAGTGAAGCGCACAGTATGGAATACGAGCAGTACTTC
CASSEAHSMEYEQYF
>-|TRBV19|-|TRBJ2-2
TGTGCCAGTAGTCTTATGGTAGGGGCGGGGGAGCTGTTTTTT
CASSLMVGAGELFF
>-|TRBV27|-|TRBJ2-7
TGTGCCAGCAGTCCGCTGGACAGCAACGCCTACGAGCAGTACTTC
CASSPLDSNAYEQYF
>TRBD1|TRBV5-5|-|TRBJ2-5
TGTGCCAGCAGCCTGGGGACAGCCCAAGAGACCCAGTACTTC
CASSLGTAQETQYF
>TRBD2|TRBV5-8|-|TRBJ2-7
TGTGCCAGCAGCTTGGCGGGGGGATCCTACGAGCAGTACTTC
CASSLAGGSYEQYF
>TRBD1|TRBV7-7|-|TRBJ2-2
TGTGGGACGACAGGGAGAGCTGCCGGGGAGCTGTTTTTT
CGTTGRAAGELFF
>-|TRBV6-5|-|TRBJ2-7
TGTGCCAGCAGGATAGGGGGGAACTACGAGCAGTACTTC
CASRIGGNYEQYF
>-|TRBV19|-|TRBJ1-5
TGTGCCAGTAGTCCAATGGACAGTTATAGCAATCAGCCCCAGCATTTT
CASSPMDSYSNQPQHF
>TRBD1|TRBV10-3|-|TRBJ2-7
TGTGCCATCAGTGCCCCGGGGACAGGCCTGGAGCAGTACTTC
CAISAPGTGLEQYF
>-|TRBV2|-|TRBJ2-5
TGTGCCAGCAGTGTGGGAACTCCTGTGGGGACCCAGTACTTC
CASSVGTPVGTQYF
>-|TRBV7-3|-|TRBJ2-3
TGTGCCAGCAGCTTAATGGCTGAGGGGACAGATACGCAGTATTTT
CASSLMAEGTDTQYF
>-|TRBV7-2|-|TRBJ2-1
TGTGCCACCCAGCTTGGGCCCCGGGAGCAGTTCTTC
CATQLGPREQFF
>TRBD1|TRBV6-5|-|TRBJ1-1
TGTGCCAGCAGTTACAGGGGGCTCGGGGACACTGAAGCTTTCTTT
CASSYRGLGDTEAFF
>-|TRBV10-3|-|TRBJ2-1
TGTGCCATCAGTGCTGGTGTTGTCAATGAGCAGTTCTTC
CAISAGVVNEQFF
>TRBD1|TRBV20-1|-|TRBJ1-1
TGCGGGACAGAGGGCACTGAAGCTTTCTTT
CGTEGTEAFF
>TRBD1|TRBV28|once|TRBJ2-1
TGTGCCAGCTCCGACAGGGTGTCATACAATGAGCAGTTCTTC
CASSDRVSYNEQFF
>-|TRBV27|-|TRBJ2-7
TGTGCCAGCAACATTAGTCCCGGGACTCCGTTTTACGAGCAGTACTTC
CASNISPGTPFYEQYF
>-|TRBV5-4|-|TRBJ1-5
TGTGCCAGCAGCTTGGGACCCCACCAGCCCCAGCATTTT
CASSLGPHQPQHF
>-|TRBV18|-|TRBJ1-2
TGTGCCAGCTCACCCCGGGAGGGGGTAGAGGGCTACACCTTC
CASSPREGVEGYTF
>-|TRBV3-1/TRBV3-2|-|TRBJ2-3
TGTGCCAGCTCGACCCGGGGTACGCAGTATTTT
CASSTRGTQYF